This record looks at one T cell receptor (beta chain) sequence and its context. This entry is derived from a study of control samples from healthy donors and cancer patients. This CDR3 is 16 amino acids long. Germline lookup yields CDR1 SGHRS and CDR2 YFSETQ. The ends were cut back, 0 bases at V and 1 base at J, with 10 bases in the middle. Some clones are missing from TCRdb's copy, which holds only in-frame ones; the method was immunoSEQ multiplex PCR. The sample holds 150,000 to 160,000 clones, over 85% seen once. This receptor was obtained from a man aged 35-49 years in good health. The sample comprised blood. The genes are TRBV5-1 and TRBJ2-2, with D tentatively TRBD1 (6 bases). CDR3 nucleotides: TGCGCCAGCAGCTTGGGGACAGCCCAGAACACCGGGGAGCTGTTTTTT. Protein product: CASSLGTAQNTGELFF.